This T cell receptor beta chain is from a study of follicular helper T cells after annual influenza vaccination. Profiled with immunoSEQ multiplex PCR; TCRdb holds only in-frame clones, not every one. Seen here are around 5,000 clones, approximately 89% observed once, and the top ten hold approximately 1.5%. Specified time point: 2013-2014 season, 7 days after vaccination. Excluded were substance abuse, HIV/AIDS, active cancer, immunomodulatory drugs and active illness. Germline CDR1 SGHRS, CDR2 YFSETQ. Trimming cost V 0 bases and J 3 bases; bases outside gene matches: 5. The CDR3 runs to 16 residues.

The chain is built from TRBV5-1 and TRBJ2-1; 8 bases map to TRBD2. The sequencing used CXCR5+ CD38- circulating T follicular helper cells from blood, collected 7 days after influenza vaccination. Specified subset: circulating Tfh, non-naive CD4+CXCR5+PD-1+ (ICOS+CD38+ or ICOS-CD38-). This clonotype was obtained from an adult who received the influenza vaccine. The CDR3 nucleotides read TGCGCCAGCAGCTTGGAAGGGACTAGGATCTACAATGAGCAGTTCTTC. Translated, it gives CASSLEGTRIYNEQFF. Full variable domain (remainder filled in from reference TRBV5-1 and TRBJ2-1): KAGVTQTPRYLIKTRGQQVTLSCSPISGHRSVSWYQQTPGQGLQFLFEYFSETQRNKGNFPGRFSGRQFSNSRSEMNVSTLELGDSALYLCASSLEGTRIYNEQFFGPGTRLTVL.